This is a list of T cell receptor beta chains from one sample in a study of shared clonotypes between healthy human individuals. Sequencing used immunoSEQ multiplex PCR; TCRdb keeps in-frame clones, though not all of them. Here the sample spans roughly 1,500,000 clones, approximately 98.5% being singletons. The sequenced sample was naive CD4+ T cells sorted from blood. These receptors all come from a man under 40 in good health. Both conserved end residues are part of each CDR3. D genes are given only for firm matches. Some rows have no size entry. The others give once, few or many, or a class for an expanded clone.

d_gene: TRBD1; j_gene: TRBJ2-5; abundance: NA; v_gene: TRBV14; len: 17; CDR3aa: CASSQGLRQGRGETQYF; CDR3nt: TGTGCCAGCAGCCAAGGTCTACGACAGGGCAGAGGAGAGACCCAGTACTTC
d_gene: NA; j_gene: TRBJ2-3; abundance: NA; v_gene: TRBV18; len: 15; CDR3aa: CASSPKSGLTDTQYF; CDR3nt: TGTGCCAGCTCACCAAAGTCCGGGCTCACAGATACGCAGTATTTT
d_gene: TRBD2; j_gene: TRBJ2-5; abundance: NA; v_gene: TRBV18; len: 16; CDR3aa: CASSPLRAGGQETQYF; CDR3nt: TGTGCCAGCTCACCACTCCGGGCGGGGGGCCAAGAGACCCAGTACTTC
d_gene: TRBD2; j_gene: TRBJ2-2; abundance: NA; v_gene: TRBV25-1; len: 15; CDR3aa: CASSLPSGNTGELFF; CDR3nt: TGTGCCAGCAGCCTACCTAGCGGAAACACCGGGGAGCTGTTTTTT
d_gene: TRBD2; j_gene: TRBJ2-1; abundance: NA; v_gene: TRBV5-1; len: 17; CDR3aa: CASSFGASGRGTNEQFF; CDR3nt: TGCGCCAGCAGCTTCGGGGCTAGCGGGAGAGGAACGAATGAGCAGTTCTTC
d_gene: TRBD2; j_gene: TRBJ2-1; abundance: NA; v_gene: TRBV5-1; len: 16; CDR3aa: CASSAGGLAGYNEQFF; CDR3nt: TGCGCCAGCAGCGCGGGAGGACTAGCGGGGTACAATGAGCAGTTCTTC
d_gene: TRBD2; j_gene: TRBJ2-3; abundance: NA; v_gene: TRBV18; len: 15; CDR3aa: CASSPRSGNSDTQYF; CDR3nt: TGTGCCAGCTCACCACGGAGCGGGAATTCAGATACGCAGTATTTT
d_gene: NA; j_gene: TRBJ2-3; abundance: NA; v_gene: TRBV10-1; len: 13; CDR3aa: CASSEDFRGTQYF; CDR3nt: TGCGCCAGCAGTGAAGACTTCCGTGGGACGCAGTATTTT
d_gene: NA; j_gene: TRBJ1-4; abundance: NA; v_gene: TRBV5-1; len: 14; CDR3aa: CASSTMTTNEKLFF; CDR3nt: TGCGCCAGCAGCACAATGACAACTAATGAAAAACTGTTTTTT
d_gene: NA; j_gene: TRBJ2-5; abundance: NA; v_gene: TRBV11-2; len: 14; CDR3aa: CASSLLGIQETQYF; CDR3nt: TGTGCCAGCAGCTTGTTGGGGATTCAAGAGACCCAGTACTTC
d_gene: NA; j_gene: TRBJ1-1; abundance: NA; v_gene: TRBV11-1; len: 13; CDR3aa: CASSQRLADEAFF; CDR3nt: TGTGCCAGCAGCCAACGGCTCGCGGATGAAGCTTTCTTT
d_gene: NA; j_gene: TRBJ2-7; abundance: NA; v_gene: TRBV5-1; len: 16; CDR3aa: CASSLVDGQGAYEQYF; CDR3nt: TGCGCCAGCAGCTTGGTTGATGGGCAGGGAGCCTACGAGCAGTACTTC
d_gene: TRBD2; j_gene: TRBJ2-5; abundance: NA; v_gene: TRBV5-4; len: 16; CDR3aa: CASSGGTSGAQETQYF; CDR3nt: TGTGCCAGCAGCGGGGGGACTAGCGGGGCACAAGAGACCCAGTACTTC
d_gene: NA; j_gene: TRBJ1-5; abundance: NA; v_gene: TRBV21-1; len: 14; CDR3aa: CASSKDQGNQPQHF; CDR3nt: TGTGCCAGCAGCAAAGATCAGGGCAATCAGCCCCAGCATTTT
d_gene: TRBD2; j_gene: TRBJ2-7; abundance: NA; v_gene: TRBV5-1; len: 17; CDR3aa: CASSWVGEGAGSHEQYF; CDR3nt: TGCGCCAGCAGCTGGGTGGGCGAGGGAGCGGGATCCCACGAGCAGTACTTC
d_gene: NA; j_gene: TRBJ1-5; abundance: NA; v_gene: TRBV6-1; len: 19; CDR3aa: CASSEFPPGSRGGNQPQHF; CDR3nt: TGTGCCAGCAGCGAATTCCCCCCCGGCAGCCGAGGGGGCAATCAGCCCCAGCATTTT
d_gene: TRBD2; j_gene: TRBJ2-2; abundance: NA; v_gene: TRBV2; len: 12; CDR3aa: CASGTITGELFF; CDR3nt: TGTGCCAGTGGGACTATCACCGGGGAGCTGTTTTTT
d_gene: NA; j_gene: TRBJ2-3; abundance: NA; v_gene: TRBV10-3; len: 11; CDR3aa: CAISPSDTQYF; CDR3nt: TGTGCCATCAGCCCGTCAGATACGCAGTATTTT
d_gene: TRBD1; j_gene: TRBJ2-7; abundance: NA; v_gene: TRBV5-1; len: 14; CDR3aa: CASSLDRGPYEQYF; CDR3nt: TGCGCCAGCAGCCTCGACAGGGGACCCTACGAGCAGTACTTC
d_gene: NA; j_gene: TRBJ2-7; abundance: NA; v_gene: TRBV19; len: 14; CDR3aa: CASSPRTGLYEQYF; CDR3nt: TGTGCCAGTAGTCCCCGAACAGGTCTCTACGAGCAGTACTTC
d_gene: NA; j_gene: TRBJ2-7; abundance: NA; v_gene: TRBV27; len: 14; CDR3aa: CASSLKSTGLEQYF; CDR3nt: TGTGCCAGCAGCCTAAAGTCGACCGGACTCGAGCAGTACTTC
d_gene: TRBD1; j_gene: TRBJ1-2; abundance: NA; v_gene: TRBV5-1; len: 16; CDR3aa: CASSLALLGQGVGYTF; CDR3nt: TGCGCCAGCAGCTTGGCCCTCCTGGGACAGGGGGTTGGCTACACCTTC
d_gene: NA; j_gene: TRBJ2-1; abundance: NA; v_gene: TRBV7-9; len: 14; CDR3aa: CASSLGLDYNEQFF; CDR3nt: TGTGCCAGCAGCTTAGGACTCGACTACAATGAGCAGTTCTTC
d_gene: NA; j_gene: TRBJ2-1; abundance: NA; v_gene: TRBV15; len: 16; CDR3aa: CATSRRKSRSQGEQFF; CDR3nt: TGTGCCACCAGCAGAAGAAAGTCGCGGTCCCAAGGTGAGCAGTTCTTC
d_gene: TRBD1; j_gene: TRBJ2-5; abundance: NA; v_gene: TRBV28; len: 16; CDR3aa: CASSLLFRTGQETQYF; CDR3nt: TGTGCCAGCAGTTTACTTTTTCGGACAGGGCAAGAGACCCAGTACTTC
d_gene: NA; j_gene: TRBJ2-5; abundance: NA; v_gene: TRBV6-6; len: 14; CDR3aa: CASTLPGYQETQYF; CDR3nt: TGTGCCAGCACTTTACCGGGGTACCAAGAGACCCAGTACTTC
d_gene: NA; j_gene: TRBJ1-5; abundance: NA; v_gene: TRBV10-3; len: 16; CDR3aa: CAISEGPGEYDQPQHF; CDR3nt: TGTGCCATCAGTGAGGGACCAGGGGAGTATGATCAGCCCCAGCATTTT
d_gene: NA; j_gene: TRBJ1-2; abundance: NA; v_gene: TRBV5-1; len: 14; CDR3aa: CASSYSDLRDGYTF; CDR3nt: TGCGCCAGCAGCTACTCGGACCTGAGGGATGGCTACACCTTC
d_gene: NA; j_gene: TRBJ1-1; abundance: NA; v_gene: TRBV19; len: 14; CDR3aa: CASTREVMNTEAFF; CDR3nt: TGTGCCAGTACCCGCGAGGTTATGAACACTGAAGCTTTCTTT
d_gene: NA; j_gene: TRBJ2-3; abundance: NA; v_gene: TRBV29-1; len: 13; CDR3aa: CSVEVRVADTQYF; CDR3nt: TGCAGCGTTGAAGTGCGGGTTGCAGATACGCAGTATTTT
d_gene: TRBD1; j_gene: TRBJ2-7; abundance: NA; v_gene: TRBV7-3; len: 13; CDR3aa: CASSLDRMHEQYF; CDR3nt: TGTGCCAGCAGCTTGGACAGGATGCACGAGCAGTACTTC
d_gene: NA; j_gene: TRBJ1-5; abundance: NA; v_gene: TRBV7-2; len: 14; CDR3aa: CASSPVPWGQPQHF; CDR3nt: TGTGCCAGCAGCCCCGTGCCGTGGGGTCAGCCCCAGCATTTT
d_gene: TRBD2; j_gene: TRBJ2-1; abundance: NA; v_gene: TRBV7-9; len: 11; CDR3aa: CASGSYNEQFF; CDR3nt: TGCGCTAGCGGTTCCTACAATGAGCAGTTCTTC
d_gene: NA; j_gene: TRBJ2-3; abundance: NA; v_gene: TRBV6-6; len: 14; CDR3aa: CASSYRDFTDTQYF; CDR3nt: TGTGCCAGCAGTTACCGGGACTTCACAGATACGCAGTATTTT
d_gene: NA; j_gene: TRBJ2-1; abundance: once; v_gene: TRBV7-2; len: 12; CDR3aa: CASSPRGHEQFF; CDR3nt: TGTGCCAGCAGCCCTCGGGGGCATGAGCAGTTCTTC
d_gene: NA; j_gene: TRBJ1-2; abundance: once; v_gene: TRBV30; len: 15; CDR3aa: CAWSPPVRSNYGYTF; CDR3nt: TGTGCCTGGAGTCCACCCGTAAGATCTAACTATGGCTACACCTTC
d_gene: TRBD2; j_gene: TRBJ2-7; abundance: NA; v_gene: TRBV7-2; len: 14; CDR3aa: CASSTSGGSYEQYF; CDR3nt: TGTGCCAGCAGCACCTCGGGGGGTTCCTACGAGCAGTACTTC
d_gene: TRBD2; j_gene: TRBJ2-1; abundance: NA; v_gene: TRBV5-4; len: 14; CDR3aa: CATTSGRSYNEQFF; CDR3nt: TGTGCCACGACTAGCGGGAGGTCCTACAATGAGCAGTTCTTC
d_gene: TRBD2; j_gene: TRBJ2-3; abundance: NA; v_gene: TRBV9; len: 16; CDR3aa: CASSVGSIAGVDTQYF; CDR3nt: TGTGCCAGCAGCGTAGGGTCAATAGCGGGAGTAGATACGCAGTATTTT
d_gene: NA; j_gene: TRBJ1-2; abundance: NA; v_gene: TRBV18; len: 14; CDR3aa: CASSPDAGAGGYTF; CDR3nt: TGTGCCAGCTCCCCAGACGCGGGCGCCGGAGGCTACACCTTC
d_gene: NA; j_gene: TRBJ1-5; abundance: NA; v_gene: TRBV4-3; len: 16; CDR3aa: CASSQDRVGSNQPQHF; CDR3nt: TGCGCCAGCAGCCAAGATCGGGTGGGGAGCAATCAGCCCCAGCATTTT
d_gene: TRBD2; j_gene: TRBJ2-1; abundance: NA; v_gene: TRBV9; len: 16; CDR3aa: CASSWSGLAAYNEQFF; CDR3nt: TGTGCCAGCAGCTGGTCGGGACTAGCGGCCTACAATGAGCAGTTCTTC
d_gene: NA; j_gene: TRBJ1-5; abundance: NA; v_gene: TRBV21-1; len: 15; CDR3aa: CASSGDSYSNQPQHF; CDR3nt: TGTGCCAGCAGTGGGGACAGCTATAGCAATCAGCCCCAGCATTTT
d_gene: NA; j_gene: TRBJ2-3; abundance: NA; v_gene: TRBV28; len: 13; CDR3aa: CASRRASSDTQYF; CDR3nt: TGTGCCAGCAGAAGGGCTAGCTCGGATACGCAGTATTTT
d_gene: TRBD2; j_gene: TRBJ2-7; abundance: NA; v_gene: TRBV27; len: 15; CDR3aa: CASRRLAGGPYEQYF; CDR3nt: TGTGCCAGCAGGAGACTAGCGGGAGGGCCCTACGAGCAGTACTTC
d_gene: TRBD1; j_gene: TRBJ2-3; abundance: once; v_gene: TRBV11-1; len: 15; CDR3aa: CASSARTGAPDTQYF; CDR3nt: TGTGCCAGCAGCGCCCGGACAGGGGCACCAGATACGCAGTATTTT
d_gene: TRBD1; j_gene: TRBJ2-3; abundance: NA; v_gene: TRBV6-5; len: 14; CDR3aa: CASSSDRGTDTQYF; CDR3nt: TGTGCCAGCAGTTCCGACAGGGGGACAGATACGCAGTATTTT
d_gene: NA; j_gene: TRBJ2-3; abundance: NA; v_gene: TRBV21-1; len: 15; CDR3aa: CASISRDLPTDTQYF; CDR3nt: TGTGCCAGCATTTCCCGGGACCTGCCCACAGATACGCAGTATTTT
d_gene: TRBD1; j_gene: TRBJ1-4; abundance: NA; v_gene: TRBV7-9; len: 16; CDR3aa: CASSATGGRTNEKLFF; CDR3nt: TGTGCCAGCAGCGCCACAGGGGGCAGGACTAATGAAAAACTGTTTTTT
d_gene: NA; j_gene: TRBJ2-7; abundance: NA; v_gene: TRBV29-1; len: 12; CDR3aa: CSVGQVTYEQYF; CDR3nt: TGCAGCGTTGGACAGGTAACCTACGAGCAGTACTTC
d_gene: TRBD1; j_gene: TRBJ2-7; abundance: NA; v_gene: TRBV4-1; len: 16; CDR3aa: CASSQGPGQAFYEQYF; CDR3nt: TGCGCCAGCAGCCAAGGTCCGGGACAGGCATTCTACGAGCAGTACTTC
d_gene: NA; j_gene: TRBJ1-5; abundance: NA; v_gene: TRBV27; len: 14; CDR3aa: CASSPGQLNQPQHF; CDR3nt: TGTGCCAGCAGTCCCGGACAGCTCAATCAGCCCCAGCATTTT
d_gene: NA; j_gene: TRBJ1-3; abundance: once; v_gene: TRBV5-1; len: 18; CDR3aa: CASSLANGGGISGNTIYF; CDR3nt: TGCGCCAGCAGCTTGGCCAACGGGGGTGGGATCTCTGGAAACACCATATATTTT
d_gene: TRBD2; j_gene: TRBJ2-5; abundance: NA; v_gene: TRBV4-3; len: 15; CDR3aa: CASSHGGTSEETQYF; CDR3nt: TGCGCCAGCAGCCATGGAGGGACTAGCGAAGAGACCCAGTACTTC
d_gene: NA; j_gene: TRBJ2-5; abundance: NA; v_gene: TRBV5-4; len: 12; CDR3aa: CASSFNLETQYF; CDR3nt: TGTGCCAGCAGCTTTAACCTGGAGACCCAGTACTTC
d_gene: NA; j_gene: TRBJ1-5; abundance: once; v_gene: TRBV4-1; len: 17; CDR3aa: CASSQENLAGVFQPQHF; CDR3nt: TGCGCCAGCAGCCAAGAAAATCTTGCAGGGGTTTTTCAGCCCCAGCATTTT